This TCR beta chain emerged from a study of blood T cell repertoires in COVID-19. Across the whole study: There were acute and convalescent COVID-19 samples, and they came from the United States, Italy and Spain. PBMCs, B-cell-depleted T cells, or T cells were the source of the cDNA or gDNA that made up the material.

Method: immunoSEQ multiplex PCR; TCRdb's copy keeps in-frame clones and lacks some. The sample holds around 310,000 clones; around 89% are singletons and the top ten take around 4%. Germline V gene sequence: CDR1 GTSNPN, CDR2 SVGIG (reference sequence). This CDR3 comprises 12 residues. V lost 3 bases and J 6 bases, leaving 11 bases between the germline ends. This chain joins TRBV30 and TRBJ1-2, with a weak D call TRBD1 (5 bases). The clonotype originates from a woman aged 45-65 years with active or convalescent COVID-19. The specimen sequenced was peripheral blood. This chain's CDR3 is CAWSRREDGYTF. In DNA form, the CDR3 reads TGTGCCTGGAGCCGCAGGGAGGATGGCTACACCTTC.